This T cell receptor beta chain was found in a study of blood T cell repertoires in COVID-19. The overall study: Both acute and convalescent COVID-19 samples were obtained from the United States, Italy and Spain. Sample material is recorded as cDNA or gDNA derived from T cells, B-cell-depleted T cells, or PBMCs.

Here immunoSEQ multiplex PCR was the method, and the copy in TCRdb shows in-frame clones only, minus some. This sample has approximately 500,000 clones, with roughly nine tenths found just once. V was pared by 4 bases and J by 6 bases, with 9 bases between. This CDR3 contains 12 residues. Germline V lookup: CDR1 ENHRY, CDR2 SYGVKD. This sequence originates from a man aged 18 to 30 with COVID-19, enrolled during active disease. V gene TRBV10-3 combines with J gene TRBJ1-1; possible D gene TRBD1, 6 bases. Input material: peripheral blood. CDR3 in DNA: TGTGCCATCAGTGGGAAGGGGGCTGAAGCTTTCTTT. It codes for CAISGKGAEAFF.